This TCR beta chain was profiled in a study of siplizumab effects on memory and regulatory T cells. With respect to this clone: Its antigen is unidentified.

Method: immunoSEQ multiplex PCR; TCRdb's copy keeps in-frame clones and lacks some. The sample has 90,000 to 120,000 clones; approximately 90% are singletons. The CDR3 loop spans 14 amino acids. Trimming pared 4 bases from V and 4 bases from J, leaving 13 bases between. CDR1 SGHNT and CDR2 YENEEA come from the germline V gene. General observations from the study: Roughly 80-96% of proliferating clones (CD4+ or CD8+) could not be assigned a naive or memory phenotype.

Sequenced sample: Tregs sorted from blood. This receptor was identified in a human donor in good health. The V gene is TRBV11-3, the J gene TRBJ1-1; possibly TRBD1 for D (5 bases). CDR3 bases: TGTGCCAGCAGCTCTGGCAGGGTCGGCACTGAAGCTTTCTTT. Its protein is CASSSGRVGTEAFF.